This is a list of T cell receptor beta chains from one sample in a study of graft-versus-host responses after intestinal transplantation. Here immunoSEQ multiplex PCR was the method, and the copy in TCRdb shows in-frame clones only, minus some. The repertoire holds 89,000 or so clones, with around 80% as singletons. The antigens for these receptors are not known. The sequenced sample was unstimulated CD4+ T cells sorted from spleen or lymph node cells, obtained before intestinal transplant. The receptors shown here come from a human donor who received an intestinal transplant. CDR3s include the opening cysteine and the closing phenylalanine or tryptophan. Fields, in order: V gene, J gene, clone size, D gene, CDR3 protein, CDR3 DNA. A D gene is named only where the DNA matches it firmly. Clone sizes are given selectively: once, few, many, or a class where the clone is expanded.

TRBV2,TRBJ2-1,.,TRBD2,CASSESGGPYNEQFF,TGTGCCAGCAGTGAGAGCGGGGGACCCTACAATGAGCAGTTCTTC
TRBV5-4,TRBJ2-1,.,.,CASSLTSNEQFF,TGTGCCAGCAGCTTGACGAGCAATGAGCAGTTCTTC
TRBV9,TRBJ2-1,.,.,CASSVGGDSYNEQFF,TGTGCCAGCAGCGTAGGCGGGGACTCCTACAATGAGCAGTTCTTC
TRBV30,TRBJ2-3,.,.,CAWRHRTRSPDTQYF,TGTGCCTGGAGACACCGGACTCGTTCTCCAGATACGCAGTATTTT
TRBV2,TRBJ1-1,.,TRBD1,CASSVQGAPNTEAFF,TGTGCCAGCAGTGTACAGGGGGCACCGAACACTGAAGCTTTCTTT
TRBV7-2,TRBJ2-3,.,TRBD2,CASSSRLAGRGTDTQYF,TGTGCCAGCAGCTCTCGACTAGCGGGAAGGGGAACAGATACGCAGTATTTT
TRBV27,TRBJ2-5,.,TRBD2,CASSMTSGQETQYF,TGTGCCAGCAGTATGACTAGCGGGCAAGAGACCCAGTACTTC
TRBV27,TRBJ1-1,.,TRBD1,CASSDRGRVSFF,TGTGCCAGCAGCGACAGGGGGCGGGTTTCTTTCTTT
TRBV28,TRBJ2-7,.,TRBD1,CASVRTGASYEQYF,TGTGCCAGCGTCCGGACAGGGGCCTCCTACGAGCAGTACTTC
TRBV28,TRBJ1-6,.,.,CASSLGQASLQPLHF,TGTGCCAGCAGTTTAGGTCAGGCCTCCCTCCAACCCCTCCACTTT
TRBV30,TRBJ1-1,medium-sized,.,CAWEGRDNTEAFF,TGTGCCTGGGAGGGGCGGGACAACACTGAAGCTTTCTTT
TRBV5-4,TRBJ2-7,.,TRBD1,CASSLPGTGGNEQYF,TGTGCCAGCAGCTTGCCGGGGACAGGGGGCAATGAGCAGTACTTC
TRBV7-9,TRBJ1-4,once,TRBD1,CASSSGTGNEKLFF,TGTGCCAGCAGCTCCGGGACAGGGAATGAAAAACTGTTTTTT
TRBV7-9,TRBJ1-1,.,.,CASSPGGKITEAFF,TGTGCCAGCAGCCCGGGGGGCAAAATAACTGAAGCTTTCTTT
TRBV28,TRBJ2-7,.,.,CASSPGTFFYEQYF,TGTGCCAGCAGTCCCGGGACTTTTTTCTACGAGCAGTACTTC
TRBV13,TRBJ2-1,.,TRBD2,CASSSRLAGVNEQFF,TGTGCCAGCAGCTCGAGACTAGCGGGGGTTAATGAGCAGTTCTTC
TRBV9,TRBJ2-3,.,.,CASSVGGSFDTQYF,TGTGCCAGCAGCGTAGGAGGGAGTTTCGATACGCAGTATTTT
TRBV4-2,TRBJ2-2,once,TRBD2,CASSQAGWVVAGAANTGELFF,TGTGCCAGCAGCCAAGCCGGGTGGGTCGTAGCGGGAGCCGCGAACACCGGGGAGCTGTTTTTT
TRBV9,TRBJ1-5,.,TRBD1,CASSRGRDRNQPQHF,TGTGCCAGCAGCAGAGGCCGGGACAGAAATCAGCCCCAGCATTTT
TRBV27,TRBJ2-1,.,TRBD2,CASSSGGVSYNEQFF,TGTGCCAGCAGTTCGGGAGGGGTCTCCTACAATGAGCAGTTCTTC
TRBV7-6,TRBJ2-5,.,TRBD2,CASSFRTAGAGETQYF,TGTGCCAGCAGCTTTCGAACAGCGGGGGCCGGGGAGACCCAGTACTTC
TRBV5-1,TRBJ2-6,once,.,CASSAQGSHSVRSGANVLTF,TGCGCCAGCAGCGCCCAGGGCAGCCATAGTGTACGCTCTGGGGCCAACGTCCTGACTTTC
TRBV5-1,TRBJ2-1,.,TRBD2,CASTIAGSSYNEQFF,TGCGCCAGCACCATAGCGGGCTCCTCCTACAATGAGCAGTTCTTC
TRBV10-3,TRBJ1-1,.,.,CAISESLTGTEAFF,TGTGCCATCAGTGAGTCCTTAACGGGGACTGAAGCTTTCTTT